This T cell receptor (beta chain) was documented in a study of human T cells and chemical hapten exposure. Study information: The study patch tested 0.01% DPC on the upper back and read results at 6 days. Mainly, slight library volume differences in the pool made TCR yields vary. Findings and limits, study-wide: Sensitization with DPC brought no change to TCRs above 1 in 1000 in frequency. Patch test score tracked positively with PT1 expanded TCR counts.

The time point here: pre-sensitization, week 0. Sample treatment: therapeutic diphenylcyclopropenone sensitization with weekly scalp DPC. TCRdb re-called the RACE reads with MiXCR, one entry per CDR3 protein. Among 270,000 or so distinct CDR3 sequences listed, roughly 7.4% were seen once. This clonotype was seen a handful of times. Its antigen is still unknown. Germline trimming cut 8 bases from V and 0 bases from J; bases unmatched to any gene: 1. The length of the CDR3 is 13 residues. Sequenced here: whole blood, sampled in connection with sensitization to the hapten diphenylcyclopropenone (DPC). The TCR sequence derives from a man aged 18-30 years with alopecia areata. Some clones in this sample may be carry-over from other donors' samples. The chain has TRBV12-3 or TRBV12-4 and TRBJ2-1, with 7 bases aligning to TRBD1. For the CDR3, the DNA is TGTGCCAGCGGGGACAGCTCCTACAATGAGCAGTTCTTC. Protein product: CASGDSSYNEQFF.